These 23 T cell receptor beta chains were all obtained from the same sample, sequenced in a study of shared clonotypes between healthy human individuals (dated by TCRdb to the early 2020s). Receptor amplification or capture employed the immunoSEQ multiplex PCR assay. Here the immuneACCESS table is served through TCRdb, limited to in-frame sequences with V and J called. Missing clones are a known gap in these copies; in checked studies unresolved V genes cover under half, and the rest lacks a known reason. The sample table contains about 490,000 clones; only one count was recorded for approximately 81% of them. About 13% of the sample goes to the ten largest clones. The sample consisted of PBMCs. The receptors originated from a woman aged 40-49 years in good health. Some clones in this sample may be carry-over from other donors' samples.

The V call is TRBV5-6, the J call TRBJ2-7; perhaps D is TRBD1 or TRBD2 (5 bases each). The CDR3 contains 11 residues. Trimming cost V 1 base and J 11 bases, with 10 bases left between them. Germline CDR1 reads SGHDT; CDR2 reads YYEEEE. The chain's CDR3 is CASSLRGPKYF. The CDR3 DNA reads as TGTGCCAGCAGCTTGCGGGGCCCAAAGTACTTC.

The V call is TRBV7-9, the J call TRBJ2-1; 10 bases agree with TRBD1. Germline loops: CDR1 SEHNR, CDR2 FQNEAQ (reference sequence). V trimming: 5 bases; J trimming: 10 bases; junction bases outside the gene matches: 5. The CDR3 is made up of 13 amino acids. CDR3 in DNA: TGTGCCAGCAGCCTCAGACAGGGGGCCGAGCAGTTCTTC. It codes for CASSLRQGAEQFF.

This clone was detected only once. CDR3 coding DNA: TGTGCCAGCATAGGGTCGGCCCGCCCCTATGGCTACACCTTC. Translation gives CASIGSARPYGYTF. The V gene is TRBV2, the J gene TRBJ1-2; D is unresolved. Germline CDR1 SNHLY, CDR2 FYNNEI. The germline V and J ends were trimmed by 7 bases and 4 bases, with 16 bases remaining between them. There are 14 residues in the CDR3.

The V and J genes are TRBV15 and TRBJ2-5; 12 bases are a match to TRBD2. Germline V gene lookup returns CDR1 LNHNV and CDR2 YYDKDF (reference sequence). The CDR3 spans 15 residues. V shed 1 base and J 4 bases; nucleotides not matched to a gene: 1. The CDR3 spells CATSRGGLAGETQYF. CDR3 nucleotide sequence: TGTGCCACCAGCAGAGGGGGACTAGCGGGAGAGACCCAGTACTTC.

The chain carries TRBV2 and TRBJ1-2; D gene ambiguous. CDR3 length: 13 amino acids. The V and J ends lost 6 bases and 4 bases respectively, with 12 bases between them. Germline V gene sequence: CDR1 SNHLY, CDR2 FYNNEI. The CDR3 here is CASSLGPGYGYTF. The CDR3 DNA follows: TGTGCCAGCAGCCTGGGCCCCGGCTATGGCTACACCTTC.

V and J are TRBV5-1 and TRBJ2-7; D remains ambiguous. Germline V gene data show CDR1 as SGHRS and CDR2 as YFSETQ. Trimming stripped 0 bases from V and 7 bases from J, with 14 bases between. The CDR3 covers 14 residues. The CDR3 nucleotides read TGCGCCAGCAGCTTGGTTCCCTCCGAAGTGGAGCAGTACTTC. Protein: CASSLVPSEVEQYF.

This clone turned up a few times. This chain links TRBV7-2 with TRBJ1-5; D possibly corresponds to TRBD1 (5 bases). Trimming pared 1 base from V and 3 bases from J, leaving 13 bases between. This CDR3 comprises 16 residues. Germline values: CDR1 SGHTA, CDR2 FQGNSA. DNA of the CDR3: TGTGCCAGCAGCTTAGGGGGGACGGAATACAATCAGCCCCAGCATTTT. Amino acid sequence: CASSLGGTEYNQPQHF.

Points on this clone: A single base is all that separates this from a far larger clone, so a read error is likely. This chain uses TRBV10-1 with TRBJ2-5; D gene ambiguous. The J call may be mistaken, given a closer DNA end match to TRBJ2-7. The CDR3 loop spans 12 amino acids. Germline V gene sequence: CDR1 WNHNN, CDR2 SYGVQD (reference sequence). In nucleotides, the CDR3 is TGCGCCAGCACCCTAACGTGCTACGAGCAGTACTTC. Translated, it gives CASTLTCYEQYF.

The chain has TRBV15 and TRBJ2-1; unclear D gene. Germline CDR1 reads LNHNV; CDR2 reads YYDKDF (reference sequence). CDR3 length equals 16 residues. Trimming left V 1 base short and J 6 bases short, with 16 bases between. This CDR3 is CATSRVTSIPRNEQFF. The CDR3 DNA sequence: TGTGCCACCAGCAGAGTAACCTCAATCCCTCGCAATGAGCAGTTCTTC.

Comment on this clone: An end of the junction does not agree with germline; a read error may underlie this. Within the sample, other DNA sequences also encode this same CDR3. The chain carries TRBV2 and TRBJ2-7; D is uncertain. The length of the CDR3 is 10 residues. Per germline, CDR1 SNHLY and CDR2 FYNNEI. For the CDR3, the DNA is TGCGCCAGCAGTGAGGCTAAGCAGTACTTC. It specifies CASSEAKQYF.

This clone was picked up many times. This CDR3 is also generated by other DNA sequences in the sample. The chain carries TRBV28 and TRBJ1-5; D unclear. CDR3 length: 11 amino acids. With 5 bases removed from V and 5 bases from J, the gap between germline ends came to 4 bases. Per the germline V gene, CDR1 is MDHEN and CDR2 is SYDVKM. CDR3 DNA sequence: TGTGCCAGCAGTCGGTATCAGCCCCAGCATTTT. Residues: CASSRYQPQHF. Drawing the rest from reference TRBV28 and TRBJ1-5, the complete variable domain is DVKVTQSSRYLVKRTGEKVFLECVQDMDHENMFWYRQDPGLGLRLIYFSYDVKMKEKGDIPEGYSVSREKKERFSLILESASTNQTSMYLCASSRYQPQHFGDGTRLSIL.

A word on this clone: Other nucleotide sequences from this sample produce the same CDR3. The V gene is TRBV11-2, the J gene TRBJ2-7, with TRBD2 matching 12 bases. J lost 1 base, V lost 5 bases, and 3 bases had no gene match. CDR3 size: 15 residues. Per germline, CDR1 SGHAT and CDR2 FQNNGV. The CDR3 region is CASSLGTSGSYEQYF. The CDR3 DNA reads TGTGCCAGCAGCCTGGGGACTAGCGGGTCCTACGAGCAGTACTTC.

The genes are TRBV5-1 and TRBJ1-2; TRBD1 agrees at 8 bases. J gave up 6 bases and V 4 bases, and 8 bases lay outside the gene matches. The CDR3 consists of 14 residues. Germline CDR1 is SGHRS and CDR2 is YFSETQ. The CDR3 loop is CASSTGQGRNGYTF. The CDR3 DNA reads TGCGCCAGCAGCACCGGACAGGGAAGGAATGGCTACACCTTC.

The rearrangement joins TRBV7-8 to TRBJ2-7; 8 nucleotides match TRBD2. CDR1 and CDR2 from the germline V gene are SGHVS and FQNEAQ. V lost 2 bases and J lost 6; bases outside the gene matches: 3. This CDR3 region has 13 residues. CDR3 in amino acids: CASSLSGSSEQYF. The CDR3, as DNA: TGTGCCAGCAGCTTAAGCGGGAGTAGCGAGCAGTACTTC. Complete variable domain (other parts from reference TRBV7-8 and TRBJ2-7): GAGVSQSPRYKVAKRGQDVALRCDPISGHVSLFWYQQALGQGPEFLTYFQNEAQLDKSGLPSDRFFAERPEGSVSTLKIQRTQQEDSAVYLCASSLSGSSEQYFGPGTRLTVT.

This clone appeared a few times. V usage is TRBV6-1 and J usage is TRBJ1-5, with TRBD1 matching 8 bases. Germline V gene lookup returns CDR1 MNHNS and CDR2 SASEGT. This CDR3 contains 15 residues. The junction had 5 bases not matched to a gene; V was cut back by 1 base and J by 6 bases. Written as DNA, the CDR3 is TGTGCCAGCAGTGAAGAGGCAGGGGGCTCTCAGCCCCAGCATTTT. Translating gives CASSEEAGGSQPQHF.

The CDR3 region is CASSLLGGGRVEAFF. DNA for the CDR3: TGTGCCAGCAGTCTCTTGGGCGGGGGCAGGGTTGAAGCTTTCTTT. This chain connects TRBV27 to TRBJ1-1; D might be TRBD1 (6 bases). V was cut by 5 bases and J by 7 bases, with 20 bases left in between. This CDR3 region has 15 residues. Per the germline V gene, CDR1 is MNHEY and CDR2 is SMNVEV (reference sequence).

To note about this clone: This may stem from a read error, because a much larger clone lies one nucleotide away. The rearrangement links TRBV6-6 to TRBJ1-5, with D possibly TRBD1 on 6 matching bases. CDR1 is MNHNY and CDR2 is SVGAGI in the germline V gene (reference sequence). The CDR3 runs 15 residues. Trimming cost V 2 bases and J 0 bases, with 8 bases left between them. This chain's CDR3 is CASSYGGYSNQPQHF. The DNA of the CDR3 is TGTGCCAGCAGTTACGGGGGCTATAGCAATCAGCCCCAGCATTTT.

The V call is TRBV11-2, the J call TRBJ2-7; 11 nucleotides agree with TRBD1. Germline-derived CDR1 and CDR2 are SGHAT and FQNNGV. V gave up 4 bases and J gave up 4 bases; unmatched junction bases: 3. The CDR3 consists of 14 residues. CDR3 sequence: CASSSDRGLYEQYF. In DNA form, the CDR3 reads TGTGCCAGCAGCTCGGACAGGGGGCTATACGAGCAGTACTTC. The variable domain in full, with the rest retrieved from reference TRBV11-2 and TRBJ2-7, is EAGVAQSPRYKIIEKRQSVAFWCNPISGHATLYWYQQILGQGPKLLIQFQNNGVVDDSQLPKDRFSAERLKGVDSTLKIQPAKLEDSAVYLCASSSDRGLYEQYFGPGTRLTVT.

The CDR3 region has the DNA TGTGCCAGCAGTATCCCGGGACTAGCAGGCAATGAGCAGTTCTTC. Its protein is CASSIPGLAGNEQFF. The chain recombines TRBV28 with TRBJ2-1; 9 bases are a match to TRBD2. Germline V CDR1 and CDR2: MDHEN, SYDVKM. The V gene end was trimmed by 5 bases and the J gene end by 6 bases; junction bases not matched to a gene: 8. CDR3 length: 15 amino acids.

The chain combines TRBV6-5 with TRBJ1-1; the D gene is possibly TRBD1 (6 bases). In germline, CDR1 is MNHEY, CDR2 SVGAGI. Trimming removed 5 bases at V and 4 bases at J, with 14 bases between. CDR3 length: 14 amino acids. The CDR3 nucleotides are TGTGCCAGCAGTCCACAGGGACGGGTCACTGAAGCTTTCTTT. It yields the protein CASSPQGRVTEAFF.

This chain links TRBV6-1 with TRBJ1-5; D is undetermined. The CDR3 runs to 13 residues. The V end lost 6 bases, the J end lost 2 bases, and 8 bases lay between the germline ends. CDR1 is MNHNS and CDR2 is SASEGT in the germline V gene. CDR3 protein: CASREDGNQPQHF. The CDR3 bases are TGTGCCAGCAGGGAGGACGGCAATCAGCCCCAGCATTTT.

The chain employs TRBV27 and TRBJ1-2; D might be TRBD1 (6 bases). V dropped 10 bases and J dropped 6 bases, with 18 bases sitting between them. Germline V gene sequence: CDR1 MNHEY, CDR2 SMNVEV (reference sequence). This CDR3 contains 13 residues. The CDR3 DNA reads TGTGCCACCGGATTTACAGGGATCAATGGCTACACCTTC. The encoded protein is CATGFTGINGYTF.

The chain is built from TRBV10-2 and TRBJ1-2; a weak D match, TRBD1 (5 bases). This CDR3 is built from 13 residues. The V end was cut by 7 bases, the J end by 4 bases, with 13 bases between. Looked up from germline, CDR1 is WSHSY and CDR2 is SAAADI. The chain's CDR3 is CASTRGLGYGYTF. Written as DNA, the CDR3 is TGCGCCAGCACGAGGGGCTTGGGCTATGGCTACACCTTC.